Listed here are 11 T cell receptor beta chains from one sample, sequenced in a study of a mutant IDH1 vaccine in newly diagnosed glioma (dated by TCRdb to the early 2020s). The antigens these receptors bind are not known. Libraries came from the immunoSEQ multiplex PCR assay. TCRdb took this table from immuneACCESS and kept in-frame rearrangements with V and J called. Such tables lack part of the clones; where checked against another copy, unresolved V genes explain under half of the gap, and the rest is unexplained. Across this sample there are around 40,000 clones, with approximately 90% seen only once. Of the sample, roughly 1.5% falls within the top ten clones. The time point label of this sample denotes: week 35, safety follow-up. A 20-mer mutant IDH1 peptide at 300 micrograms in Montanide made up each vaccine dose, which was injected subcutaneously together with topical imiquimod. Sequenced material: PBMCs, taken from a glioma patient whose treatment included an IDH1 peptide vaccine. The receptor source for this set is a man aged 40-49 years with glioma.

J is TRBJ1-1 and V is TRBV28, with D maybe TRBD1 (6 bases). V dropped 3 bases and J dropped 11 bases, with 10 bases sitting between them. Germline V gene lookup returns CDR1 MDHEN and CDR2 SYDVKM. This CDR3 contains 11 residues. The CDR3 sequence: CASSLGHKAFF. CDR3 bases: TGTGCCAGCAGTTTGGGACACAAGGCTTTCTTT.

The chain links TRBV19 to TRBJ1-2; D is uncertain. Germline V gives CDR1 LNHDA, CDR2 SQIVND (reference sequence). The germline V and J ends were trimmed by 7 bases and 4 bases, with 13 bases remaining between them. The CDR3 runs to 13 residues. CDR3 in amino acids: CASMGSPTYGYTF. The CDR3 bases are TGTGCCAGTATGGGATCCCCGACCTATGGCTACACCTTC.

The chain employs TRBV11-2 and TRBJ1-6; D remains unclear. The ends were cut back, 5 bases at V and 4 bases at J, with 9 bases in the middle. The CDR3 spans 14 residues. CDR1 and CDR2 (germline): SGHAT, FQNNGV. CDR3 bases: TGTGCCAGCAGCCTAACGGGGTATAATTCACCCCTCCACTTT. It yields the protein CASSLTGYNSPLHF.

This clone showed up just once. V gene TRBV5-6 combines with J gene TRBJ2-7; D is uncertain. The CDR3 is 12 amino acids. Germline V gene sequence: CDR1 SGHDT, CDR2 YYEEEE. Trimming cost V 2 bases and J 3 bases, with 6 bases left between them. CDR3 DNA: TGTGCCAGCAGCTTTCGGAGCTACGAGCAGTACTTC. The encoded protein is CASSFRSYEQYF.

This clone was seen only once. The chain couples TRBV7-2 to TRBJ2-1, with 9 nucleotides matching TRBD2. CDR1 and CDR2 (germline): SGHTA, FQGNSA. The V gene end was trimmed by 3 bases and the J gene end by 8 bases; junction bases not matched to a gene: 11. This CDR3 spans 16 amino acids. As DNA, the CDR3 is TGTGCCAGCAGCTTTGGTAGACTAGCGGCTTTCGATGAGCAGTTCTTC. This encodes CASSFGRLAAFDEQFF. Full variable domain (rest looked up from reference TRBV7-2 and TRBJ2-1): GAGVSQSPSNKVTEKGKDVELRCDPISGHTALYWYRQSLGQGLEFLIYFQGNSAPDKSGLPSDRFSAERTGGSVSTLTIQRTQQEDSAVYLCASSFGRLAAFDEQFFGPGTRLTVL.

This clone occurred once. This rearrangement joins TRBV4-1 to TRBJ2-5; TRBD1 matches at 9 bases. The germline V gene has CDR1 MGHRA and CDR2 YSYEKL. V shed 0 bases, J shed 4 bases, and the junction held 0 bases outside the gene matches. CDR3 length: 14 residues. DNA of the CDR3: TGCGCCAGCAGCCAAGAGGACAGGGGAGAGACCCAGTACTTC. Its protein product is CASSQEDRGETQYF.

This chain uses TRBV7-8 with TRBJ2-7, with D possibly matching TRBD2 (6 bases). The CDR3 runs to 16 residues. V lost 1 base and J 2 bases, leaving 15 bases between the germline ends. Germline V CDR1 and CDR2: SGHVS, FQNEAQ. CDR3 DNA sequence: TGTGCCAGCAGCTTAGGGGGATGGAGGGACCCCTACGAGCAGTACTTC. Translation: CASSLGGWRDPYEQYF.

J is TRBJ2-7 and V is TRBV25-1; D uncertain. Germline V gives CDR1 MGHDK, CDR2 SYGVNS. Trimming removed 5 bases at V and 5 bases at J, with 4 bases between. This CDR3 region has 10 residues. The CDR3 DNA reads as TGTGCCAGCAGTCTAGACGAGCAGTACTTC. Protein: CASSLDEQYF.

The V gene is TRBV14, the J gene TRBJ2-1, with 10 positions matching TRBD2. Germline V gene data show CDR1 as SGHDN and CDR2 as FVKESK. The CDR3 is 20 residues long. V gave up 4 bases and J gave up 4 bases; unmatched junction bases: 19. The CDR3, as DNA: TGTGCCAGCAGCCCCCCCTCCCGACTAGCGGGTTACGATCCTTACAATGAGCAGTTCTTC. Translation gives CASSPPSRLAGYDPYNEQFF.

Concerning this clone: A read error may account for a junction end that differs from germline. The chain combines TRBV29-1 with TRBJ1-2; TRBD1 matches at 8 bases. CDR3 length: 13 residues. Germline CDR1 reads SQVTM; CDR2 reads ANQGSEA. The CDR3 region is CSAQQDRATRKAF. The CDR3 coding sequence is TGCAGCGCCCAACAGGACAGGGCCACCCGGAAAGCCTTC.

The rearrangement uses TRBV18 and TRBJ1-5, with TRBD1 identical over 9 bases. Germline V CDR1 and CDR2: KGHSH, LQKENI. This CDR3 contains 16 residues. The V gene end was trimmed by 2 bases and the J gene end by 4 bases; junction bases not matched to a gene: 6. CDR3 region: CASSPNQGQGNQPQHF. DNA for the CDR3: TGTGCCAGCTCACCAAATCAAGGACAGGGGAATCAGCCCCAGCATTTT.